A single sample gave rise to the 22 T cell receptor beta chains below, sequenced in a study of OX40 agonist ivuxolimab in advanced cancers. Only in-frame clones appear in the TCRdb table, and some are missing; sequencing was by immunoSEQ multiplex PCR. The data show 72,000 or so clones, with roughly 80% seen just once and about 5% held by the top ten. The sample consisted of CD4+ or CD8+ T cells sorted from blood, taken in a trial of the OX40 agonist ivuxolimab. The source is an adult with an advanced solid tumor such as melanoma, head and neck, liver or kidney cancer.

This clone was picked up one time. The V gene is TRBV2, the J gene TRBJ1-5; perhaps TRBD1 as D (6 bases). The V end lost 10 bases, the J end lost 6 bases, and 19 bases lay between the germline ends. CDR3 length equals 14 residues. Germline CDR1 reads SNHLY; CDR2 reads FYNNEI. CDR3 sequence: CATRPGVGGQPQHF. CDR3 in DNA: TGTGCCACCCGCCCAGGGGTAGGCGGTCAGCCCCAGCATTTT.

This chain joins TRBV9 and TRBJ2-1; the match to TRBD1 covers 9 bases. The CDR3 has 15 residues. Germline loops: CDR1 SGDLS, CDR2 YYNGEE. V lost 3 bases to trimming and J lost 6 bases; unmatched junction nucleotides: 7. CDR3 in amino acids: CASSEGQGKLNEQFF. For the CDR3, the DNA is TGTGCCAGCAGCGAAGGACAGGGGAAACTCAATGAGCAGTTCTTC.

The J gene is TRBJ2-3, the V gene TRBV7-2; TRBD2 matches 12 bases. The germline CDR1 and CDR2 sequences are SGHTA and FQGNSA. The CDR3 sequence is 17 residues long. J was trimmed by 8 bases and V by 0 bases; bases with no gene match: 9. The CDR3 DNA reads as TGTGCCAGCAGCTTAGCGCTAGCGGGAGGGCCTGGGGGTACGCAGTATTTT. This encodes CASSLALAGGPGGTQYF.

V is TRBV5-6 and J is TRBJ2-7, with D unclear. Trimming shortened V by 1 base and J by 7 bases, and 9 bases separated the two germline ends. Germline assignment: CDR1 SGHDT and CDR2 YYEEEE. The CDR3 runs 12 residues. The CDR3 region is CASSLHGGEQYF. As DNA, the CDR3 is TGTGCCAGCAGCTTGCACGGTGGGGAGCAGTACTTC.

The rearrangement links TRBV30 to TRBJ1-1; D not resolved. V gave up 0 bases and J gave up 11 bases, with 16 bases separating them. This CDR3 region has 13 residues. CDR1 is GTSNPN, CDR2 SVGIG, per germline (reference sequence). The CDR3 loop is CAWSVRRGTMAFF. Written as DNA, the CDR3 is TGTGCCTGGAGTGTACGACGGGGTACAATGGCTTTCTTT.

A single count supports this clone. The chain recombines TRBV5-1 with TRBJ2-5; the match to TRBD1 covers 11 bases. This CDR3 has 15 residues. From germline, CDR1 is SGHRS and CDR2 YFSETQ. The trim removed 4 bases at V and 4 bases at J, leaving 6 bases unmatched. In nucleotides, the CDR3 is TGCGCCAGCAGCCCGGACAGGGGGCGATCAGAGACCCAGTACTTC. Its translation: CASSPDRGRSETQYF.

This clone has a handful of counts. This rearrangement joins TRBV19 to TRBJ1-1; TRBD1 is a possible D gene (5 bases). The CDR3 length is 16 residues. Germline V gene sequence: CDR1 LNHDA, CDR2 SQIVND (reference sequence). V shed 1 base and J shed 1 base, with 13 bases lying between them. The CDR3 loop reads CASSIGRGPRNTEAFF. CDR3 nucleotides: TGTGCCAGTAGTATAGGACGGGGCCCTCGGAACACTGAAGCTTTCTTT.

The gene calls are TRBV6-5 and TRBJ1-1; 8 bases match TRBD1. With V trimmed by 4 bases and J by 2 bases, 9 bases remained unmatched. The CDR3 extends over 16 amino acids. Germline V gives CDR1 MNHEY, CDR2 SVGAGI. The DNA of the CDR3 is TGTGCCAGCAGTTGGGACAGGAGGAGCCCAAACACTGAAGCTTTCTTT. Amino acid sequence: CASSWDRRSPNTEAFF.

Remarks on this clone: The limits of the CDR3 on the DNA are not certain, so only TCRdb's listed CDR3 is given. The V call is TRBV19, the J call TRBJ2-5; the table gives TRBD1 as D, unverified against the DNA. CDR1 and CDR2 (germline): LNHDA, SQIVND (reference sequence). The CDR3 comprises 18 residues, both ends counted. CDR3 protein: CASSIDFLGLAVEETQYF.

This clone has a handful of counts. The J gene is TRBJ2-7, the V gene TRBV6-6; perhaps TRBD2 as D (6 bases). Trimming took 6 bases from V and 6 from J, leaving 18 bases between them. Germline-derived CDR1 and CDR2 are MNHNY and SVGAGI (reference sequence). The CDR3 spans 14 residues. The CDR3 spells CASSQGLGGTEQYF. CDR3 in DNA: TGTGCCAGCAGCCAGGGTTTAGGAGGGACCGAGCAGTACTTC.

The chain carries TRBV18 and TRBJ2-3; D perhaps matches TRBD2 (6 bases). Trimming removed 6 bases at V and 1 base at J, with 14 bases between. CDR3 length: 15 residues. From germline, CDR1 is KGHSH and CDR2 LQKENI. CDR3 region: CASSIRDSGTDTQYF. The CDR3 nucleotides are TGTGCCAGCTCCATCCGGGACTCAGGCACAGATACGCAGTATTTT. Full variable domain (rest looked up from reference TRBV18 and TRBJ2-3): NAGVMQNPRHLVRRRGQEARLRCSPMKGHSHVYWYRQLPEEGLKFMVYLQKENIIDESGMPKERFSAEFPKEGPSILRIQQVVRGDSAAYFCASSIRDSGTDTQYFGPGTRLTVL.

On this clone: Other DNA sequences in the sample encode the same CDR3. J is TRBJ1-5 and V is TRBV23-1, with 10 bases that match TRBD1. TRBV23-1 is filed as an ORF, its function uncertain. The CDR3 length is 17 residues. Trimming took 0 bases from V and 6 from J; bases not matched to a gene: 8. CDR3 amino acids: CASSQSETGGVGQPQHF. CDR3 sequence (DNA): TGCGCCAGCAGTCAATCAGAGACAGGGGGCGTGGGTCAGCCCCAGCATTTT.

This clone was seen only a few times. The chain joins TRBV6-4 to TRBJ1-2; possible D gene TRBD1, 6 bases. Trimming cost V 3 bases and J 8 bases, with 22 bases left between them. CDR1 is MRHNA and CDR2 is SNTAGT in the germline V gene. The CDR3 extends over 16 amino acids. The CDR3 bases are TGTGCCAGCAGTGAAAGACAGGACAGTAGCTTTGAAGGCTACACCTTC. Protein sequence: CASSERQDSSFEGYTF.

V is TRBV28 and J is TRBJ2-1; 8 bases agree with TRBD2. Germline-derived CDR1 and CDR2 are MDHEN and SYDVKM. The V segment lost 8 bases and the J segment 5 bases; nucleotides outside the gene matches: 5. This CDR3 comprises 13 residues. The CDR3 protein is CASRLALDNEQFF. The CDR3, as DNA: TGTGCCAGCCGACTAGCGCTGGACAATGAGCAGTTCTTC.

This clone is a singleton in its sample. The chain employs TRBV7-9 and TRBJ2-1; D not certain. The CDR3 spans 16 residues. V shed 1 base and J shed 0 bases, with 10 bases lying between them. Germline CDR1 and CDR2: SEHNR and FQNEAQ (reference sequence). CDR3 sequence reads: CASSLVVTSSYNEQFF. Written as DNA, the CDR3 is TGTGCCAGCAGCTTAGTAGTCACGAGCTCCTACAATGAGCAGTTCTTC.

The chain employs TRBV5-5 and TRBJ2-7, with D tentatively TRBD1 (5 bases). This CDR3 contains 14 residues. Looked up from germline, CDR1 is SGHKS and CDR2 is YYEKEE (reference sequence). V was shortened by 4 bases and J by 3 bases, with 14 bases between the two germline ends. CDR3 sequence reads: CASSLHLGVYEQYF. CDR3 nucleotide sequence: TGTGCCAGCAGCCTGCATCTAGGGGTCTACGAGCAGTACTTC.

The chain has TRBV10-3 and TRBJ1-1, with 12 bases aligning to TRBD1. This CDR3 has 14 amino acids. The V gene's germline CDR1 is ENHRY and CDR2 SYGVKD. The J segment lost 6 bases and the V segment lost 4 bases, leaving 3 bases of the junction unmatched. The CDR3 region is CAISGDRGHPEAFF. The CDR3 DNA follows: TGTGCCATCAGTGGGGACAGGGGGCACCCTGAAGCTTTCTTT.

This clone was detected once. The V and J genes are TRBV6-5 and TRBJ1-6; 7 nucleotides line up with TRBD1. Germline V lookup: CDR1 MNHEY, CDR2 SVGAGI. The CDR3 covers 11 residues. V trimming: 7 bases; J trimming: 9 bases; junction bases outside the gene matches: 0. The CDR3 DNA sequence: TGTGCCAGCAAGGGGGCTTCACCCCTCCACTTT. Its protein is CASKGASPLHF.

This sequence joins TRBV2 and TRBJ2-6, with a possible D match to TRBD2 (5 bases). Between the trimmed V and J ends, which lost 11 bases and 1 base, there was a span of 9 bases. The CDR3 has 13 amino acids. Per the germline V gene, CDR1 is SNHLY and CDR2 is FYNNEI. CDR3 nucleotide sequence: TGTGCCGGCACGGGGTCTGGGGCCAACGTCCTGACTTTC. Its protein is CAGTGSGANVLTF.

The rearrangement uses TRBV28 and TRBJ2-3; the D gene is possibly TRBD2 (6 bases). Trimming took 7 bases from V and 2 from J, leaving 13 bases between them. Germline lookup yields CDR1 MDHEN and CDR2 SYDVKM. The CDR3 loop spans 14 amino acids. The CDR3 DNA is TGTGCCAGCATCCCCGGGAGAGACACAGATACGCAGTATTTT. Its translation: CASIPGRDTDTQYF.

Worth noting for this clone: The junction does not match germline at one end; this may be a read error. The rearrangement uses TRBV6-1 and TRBJ1-5; D not resolved. Germline V gene data show CDR1 as MNHNS and CDR2 as SASEGT. The CDR3 contains 15 residues. CDR3 residues: CASSEGVYSNQPQHF. As DNA, the CDR3 is TGTGCCAGCAGCGAAGGAGTCTATAGCAATCAGCCCCAGCATTTT.

This chain joins TRBV7-5 and TRBJ2-1. TRBV7-5 is a recognized pseudogene. The CDR3 sequence is 15 residues long. The CDR3 DNA reads as TGTGCCAGCAGCCACAGCCGGAGCTCCTACAATGAGCAGTTCTTC. Protein: CASSHSRSSYNEQFF.